This T cell receptor beta chain was sequenced during a study of TIL therapy for anti-PD-1-resistant metastatic lung cancer. The germline gives CDR1 MNHEY, CDR2 SVGAGI. With V trimmed by 6 bases and J by 5 bases, 8 bases remained unmatched. The CDR3 is 15 residues long. This was the immunoSEQ v3 assay. Assay: immunoSEQ multiplex PCR; the TCRdb copy retains only in-frame clones and omits some. Of tens of thousands of clones in the sample, 65% to 80% were seen once. Time point described: pre-treatment sample, taken before nivolumab and TIL therapy. The chain couples TRBV6-5 to TRBJ2-3; 10 bases agree with TRBD1. Sample: blood, taken at baseline. The TCR was taken from a man aged 65 to 79 with non-small cell lung cancer. CDR3 in amino acids: CASRRWTGGLDTQYF. For the CDR3, the DNA is TGTGCCAGCAGACGATGGACAGGGGGACTAGATACGCAGTATTTT.